This is a list of T cell receptor beta chains from one sample in a study of identical twins. In TCRdb, the 5' RACE reads were re-called with MiXCR into one record per CDR3 protein. The data contain 600,000 to 850,000 distinct CDR3 sequences, over 15% of them seen just once; the ten biggest clones take up under 15%. This sample was also put to use in a study of T cells expressing NK-cell markers.

Specimen: PBMCs. The receptor source for this set is a woman in her late teens or twenties in good health. Each CDR3 is given with its conserved first and last residue. Fields, in order: V gene, J gene, D gene, clone size, CDR3 protein, CDR3 DNA. The D gene is left open where the match is weak. Clone size is stated in some rows and not others, as once, few, many or a class when expanded.

>TRBV10-3|TRBJ1-2|NA|NA
CATRTDYGYTF
TGTGCCACCCGGACAGACTATGGCTACACCTTC
>TRBV5-1|TRBJ2-6|NA|few
CASSLTDITGANVLTF
TGCGCCAGCAGCTTGACAGACATTACTGGGGCCAACGTCCTGACTTTC
>TRBV30|TRBJ1-1|NA|NA
CAWSVRGPEAFF
TGTGCCTGGAGTGTACGGGGACCTGAAGCTTTCTTT
>TRBV6-1|TRBJ2-4|NA|few
CASSRSGRAKNIQYF
TGTGCCAGCAGTCGTTCAGGGAGGGCCAAAAACATTCAGTACTTC
>TRBV21-1|TRBJ2-6|NA|few
CASSHRDRDVSGANVLTF
TGTGCCAGCAGCCACCGGGACAGGGATGTTTCTGGGGCCAACGTCCTGACTTTC
>TRBV20-1|TRBJ2-7|NA|many
CSVRQGSYEQYF
TGCAGTGTCCGGCAGGGAAGCTACGAGCAGTACTTC
>TRBV18|TRBJ2-3|TRBD2|NA
CASSGSGRRTDTQYF
TGTGCCAGCTCAGGTAGCGGGAGACGCACAGATACGCAGTATTTT
>TRBV5-1|TRBJ2-2|NA|NA
CASSPLVQTNTGELFF
TGCGCCAGCAGCCCGCTGGTGCAGACGAACACCGGGGAGCTGTTTTTT
>TRBV5-1|TRBJ2-7|TRBD1|NA
CASSSRTGDVEQYF
TGCGCCAGCAGCTCGAGGACAGGGGACGTCGAGCAGTACTTC
>TRBV20-1|TRBJ2-5|NA|few
CSARFKGEETQYF
TGCAGTGCTAGGTTTAAAGGGGAGGAGACCCAGTACTTC
>TRBV28|TRBJ2-7|TRBD1|NA
CASTLRGQTYEQYF
TGTGCCAGCACCCTAAGGGGGCAGACCTACGAGCAGTACTTC
>TRBV7-8|TRBJ2-1|NA|NA
CASSPRGFYNEQFF
TGTGCCAGCAGCCCCCGGGGCTTCTACAATGAGCAGTTCTTC
>TRBV29-1|TRBJ2-6|NA|NA
CSVETTSGANVLTF
TGCAGCGTTGAAACTACCTCTGGGGCCAACGTCCTGACTTTC
>TRBV11-2|TRBJ2-7|NA|NA
CASSTVEQYF
TGTGCCAGCAGCACAGTCGAGCAGTACTTC
>TRBV5-1|TRBJ1-6|NA|few
CASSPEDPSSSGFSPLHF
TGCGCCAGCAGCCCAGAAGACCCGTCTTCTTCGGGATTTTCACCCCTCCACTTT
>TRBV27|TRBJ2-7|TRBD2|many
CASSFGREGEQYF
TGTGCCAGCAGTTTTGGTCGGGAGGGCGAGCAGTACTTC
>TRBV30|TRBJ1-1|NA|NA
CAWSRGRRTEAFF
TGTGCCTGGAGTAGAGGGCGGCGGACTGAAGCTTTCTTT
>TRBV7-2|TRBJ2-7|TRBD2|few
CASSTGLAGAIDEQYF
TGTGCCAGCAGCACAGGACTAGCGGGAGCTATCGACGAGCAGTACTTC
>TRBV29-1|TRBJ2-5|NA|NA
CSVEGSSLGETQYF
TGCAGCGTTGAAGGGTCCAGCCTAGGAGAGACCCAGTACTTC
>TRBV7-2|TRBJ2-3|NA|NA
CASSPSGTWTITDTQYF
TGTGCCAGCAGCCCCTCTGGGACTTGGACTATTACAGATACGCAGTATTTT
>TRBV4-2|TRBJ2-1|NA|few
CASSQERESSEFF
TGTGCCAGCAGCCAAGAAAGGGAGTCATCGGAGTTCTTC
>TRBV7-2|TRBJ2-1|TRBD2|NA
CASSLEIAGGYNEQFF
TGTGCCAGCAGCTTAGAGATAGCGGGAGGATACAATGAGCAGTTCTTC